The entry below describes one TCR beta chain. Its antigen is currently unknown. These data come from a study of T cell responses to AZD1222 COVID-19 vaccine. Turning to the study itself: Recipients boosted at about 4 weeks or about 12 weeks are pooled.

Here immunoSEQ multiplex PCR was the method, and the copy in TCRdb shows in-frame clones only, minus some. Of about 130,000 clones in the sample, more than 70% were seen once. Broader study findings: The peak T cell response came first, and repertoires were sampled only after it. With dominance at 160-218 and 743-854, vaccine-associated CD4 TCRs spanned spike. Clonal diversity may have been underestimated in mostly white British donors.

The source material was peripheral blood, sampled on day 0 of AZD1222 vaccination. This sequence originates from an adult in good health.

CDR3 sequence: CASSPSGLYNVEQFF. The CDR3 nucleotides read TGTGCCAGCAGTCCCTCGGGACTTTACAATGTGGAGCAGTTCTTC. V usage is TRBV28 and J usage is TRBJ2-1, with D possibly matching TRBD2 (6 bases). V gave up 5 bases and J gave up 10 bases, with 21 bases separating them. Per germline, CDR1 MDHEN and CDR2 SYDVKM. This CDR3 contains 15 residues.